The present entry profiles one TCR beta chain with its context. In the study's own analysis: Researchers report that nucleated cell counts were estimated from reference gene primer amplification. TCRdb's copy holds only in-frame clones and misses some; the assay was immunoSEQ multiplex PCR. The V and J calls and clone size are taken from that table; D and trimming were inferred from the DNA. Here the sample spans 120,000 to 150,000 clones, over 85% being singletons. The CDR3 has 16 residues. V lost 3 bases, J lost 4 bases, and 19 bases lay in between. Germline V lookup: CDR1 SGHDT, CDR2 YYEEEE. These data belong to a study of blood T cell repertoires in COVID-19. Study background: The United States, Italy and Spain were the sources of the acute and convalescent COVID-19 samples. In each case, the material was cDNA or gDNA derived from T cells, B-cell-depleted T cells, or PBMCs.

This TCR was recovered from a human donor in a cohort sampled during active COVID-19. This chain joins TRBV5-6 and TRBJ1-1, with a weak D call TRBD1 (5 bases). Sequencing was done on a sample of peripheral blood. The chain's CDR3 is CASSWGTVPGGTEAFF. The DNA of the CDR3 is TGTGCCAGCAGCTGGGGGACCGTCCCGGGGGGCACTGAAGCTTTCTTT.